This T cell receptor beta chain was captured by sequencing in a study of CD8+ T cells in alopecia areata. Study at large: Recipients were approximately 7-10-week-old female C3H/HeJ mice grafted with skin from roughly 6-13-month-old C3H/HeJ donors with spontaneous alopecia. Study results and caveats: Lesional scalp, especially alopecia totalis/universalis, showed higher clonality than normal scalp. Scalp samples also yield sequences of resident alphabeta T cells from normal skin. In patients, TCRs were shared less clearly than in mice, and HLA may possibly be involved.

This clone occurred many times. Antigen specificity is unknown. Gene names are mouse gene names. The read ends 4 residues early relative to the CDR3; the germline J gene fills the gap. The sample has other DNA sequences that encode this CDR3 too. A panel of CD4, CD8alpha, NKG2D, NKG2ACE and other markers served to sort pooled cutaneous lymph node cells. As the sequencing template, cDNA was produced by extracting RNA and reverse transcribing it. The method was immunoSEQ multiplex PCR; TCRdb's version includes in-frame clones alone and lacks a portion of them. Sampling found 200,000 to 300,000 clones, none seen once. V was pared by 0 bases and J by 3 bases, with 0 bases of the junction left unmatched. The CDR3 has 15 residues. Germline V gene sequence: CDR1 MNHDT, CDR2 YYDKIL.

V gene TRBV17 combines with J gene TRBJ2-3, with TRBD2 identical over 10 bases. The source of this sequence is a C3H/HeJ mouse with alopecia areata. This strain's MHC haplotype is H2-k. The specimen was CD4+ T cells sorted from a lymph node. CDR3 DNA (partial): TGTGCTAGCAGTAGAGACTGGGGGGGCGCAGAA. This sequence encodes CASSRDWGGAE. The whole CDR3 region reads CASSRDWGGAETLYF.